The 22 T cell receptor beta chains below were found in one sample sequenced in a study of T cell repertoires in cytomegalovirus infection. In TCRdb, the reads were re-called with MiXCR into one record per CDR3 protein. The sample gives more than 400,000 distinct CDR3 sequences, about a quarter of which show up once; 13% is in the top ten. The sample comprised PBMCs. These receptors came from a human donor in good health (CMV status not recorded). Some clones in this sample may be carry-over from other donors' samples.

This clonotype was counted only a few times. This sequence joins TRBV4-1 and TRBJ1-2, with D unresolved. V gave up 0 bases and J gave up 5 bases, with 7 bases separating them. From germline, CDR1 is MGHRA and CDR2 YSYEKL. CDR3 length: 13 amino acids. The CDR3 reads CASSQEFQYGYTF. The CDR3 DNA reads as TGCGCCAGCAGCCAAGAATTTCAGTATGGCTACACCTTC.

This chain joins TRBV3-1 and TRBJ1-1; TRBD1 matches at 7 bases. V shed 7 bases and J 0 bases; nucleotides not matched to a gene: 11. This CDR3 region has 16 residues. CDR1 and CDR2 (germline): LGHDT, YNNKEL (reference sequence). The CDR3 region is CASTSGRGRMNTEAFF. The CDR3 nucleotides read TGTGCCAGCACCTCGGGGAGGGGGCGTATGAACACTGAAGCTTTCTTT.

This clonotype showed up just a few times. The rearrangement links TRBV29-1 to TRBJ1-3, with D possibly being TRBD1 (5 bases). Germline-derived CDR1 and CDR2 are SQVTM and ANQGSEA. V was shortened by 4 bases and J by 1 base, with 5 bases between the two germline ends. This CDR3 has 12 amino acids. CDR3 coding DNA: TGCAGCGTTGGACAGTCTGGAAACACCATATATTTT. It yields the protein CSVGQSGNTIYF.

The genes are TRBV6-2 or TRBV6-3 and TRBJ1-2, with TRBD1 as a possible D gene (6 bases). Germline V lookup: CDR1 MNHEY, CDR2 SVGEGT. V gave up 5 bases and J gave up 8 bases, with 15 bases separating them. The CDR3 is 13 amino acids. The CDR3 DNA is TGTGCCAGCAGTCCCTCACAGGGCGGCGGCTACACCTTC. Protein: CASSPSQGGGYTF.

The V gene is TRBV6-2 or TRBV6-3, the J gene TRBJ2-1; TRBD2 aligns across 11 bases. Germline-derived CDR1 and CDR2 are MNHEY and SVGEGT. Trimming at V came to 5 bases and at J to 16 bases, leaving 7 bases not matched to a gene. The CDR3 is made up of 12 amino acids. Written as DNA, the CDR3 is TGTGCCAGCAGTGACACTAGCGGGAGACGATTCTTC. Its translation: CASSDTSGRRFF.

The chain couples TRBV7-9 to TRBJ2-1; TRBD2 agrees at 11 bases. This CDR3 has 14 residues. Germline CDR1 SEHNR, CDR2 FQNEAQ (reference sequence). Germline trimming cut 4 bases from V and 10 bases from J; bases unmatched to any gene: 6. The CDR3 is CASSSELAGVEQFF. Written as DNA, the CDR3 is TGTGCCAGCAGCTCAGAACTAGCGGGAGTGGAGCAGTTCTTC.

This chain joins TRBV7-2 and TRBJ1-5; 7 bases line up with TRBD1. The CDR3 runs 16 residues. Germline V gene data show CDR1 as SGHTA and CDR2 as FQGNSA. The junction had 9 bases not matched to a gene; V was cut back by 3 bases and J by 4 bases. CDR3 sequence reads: CASSFPGTAYNQPQHF. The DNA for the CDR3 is TGTGCCAGCAGCTTTCCCGGGACAGCCTATAATCAGCCCCAGCATTTT. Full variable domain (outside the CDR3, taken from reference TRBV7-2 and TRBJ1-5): GAGVSQSPSNKVTEKGKDVELRCDPISGHTALYWYRQSLGQGLEFLIYFQGNSAPDKSGLPSDRFSAERTGGSVSTLTIQRTQQEDSAVYLCASSFPGTAYNQPQHFGDGTRLSIL.

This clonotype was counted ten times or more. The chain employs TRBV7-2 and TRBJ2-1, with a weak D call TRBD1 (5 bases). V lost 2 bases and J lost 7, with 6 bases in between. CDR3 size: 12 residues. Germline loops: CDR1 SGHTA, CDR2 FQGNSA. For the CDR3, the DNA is TGTGCCAGCAGCTTAAAGGGGAATGAGCAGTTCTTC. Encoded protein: CASSLKGNEQFF. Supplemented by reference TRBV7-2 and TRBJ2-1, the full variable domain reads GAGVSQSPSNKVTEKGKDVELRCDPISGHTALYWYRQSLGQGLEFLIYFQGNSAPDKSGLPSDRFSAERTGGSVSTLTIQRTQQEDSAVYLCASSLKGNEQFFGPGTRLTVL.

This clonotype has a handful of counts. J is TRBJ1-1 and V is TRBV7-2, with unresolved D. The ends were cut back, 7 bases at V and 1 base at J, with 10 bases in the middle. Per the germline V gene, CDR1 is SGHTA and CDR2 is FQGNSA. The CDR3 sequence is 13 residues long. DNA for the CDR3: TGTGCCAGCACCATAGCGGGGAACACTGAAGCTTTCTTT. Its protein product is CASTIAGNTEAFF.

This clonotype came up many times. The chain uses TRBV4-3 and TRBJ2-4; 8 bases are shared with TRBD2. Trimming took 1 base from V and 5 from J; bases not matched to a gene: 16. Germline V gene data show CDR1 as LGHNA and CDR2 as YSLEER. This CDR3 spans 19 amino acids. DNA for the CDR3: TGCGCCAGCAGCCAAGCCAGCGGGAGCGTTTCATGGTGGGAAAACATTCAGTACTTC. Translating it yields CASSQASGSVSWWENIQYF.

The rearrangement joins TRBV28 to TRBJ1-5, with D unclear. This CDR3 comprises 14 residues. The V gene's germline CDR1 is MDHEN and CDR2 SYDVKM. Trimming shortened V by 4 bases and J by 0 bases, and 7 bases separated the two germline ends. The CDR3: CASSSINSNQPQHF. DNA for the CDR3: TGTGCCAGCAGTTCCATCAATAGCAATCAGCCCCAGCATTTT. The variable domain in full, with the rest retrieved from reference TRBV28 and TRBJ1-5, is DVKVTQSSRYLVKRTGEKVFLECVQDMDHENMFWYRQDPGLGLRLIYFSYDVKMKEKGDIPEGYSVSREKKERFSLILESASTNQTSMYLCASSSINSNQPQHFGDGTRLSIL.

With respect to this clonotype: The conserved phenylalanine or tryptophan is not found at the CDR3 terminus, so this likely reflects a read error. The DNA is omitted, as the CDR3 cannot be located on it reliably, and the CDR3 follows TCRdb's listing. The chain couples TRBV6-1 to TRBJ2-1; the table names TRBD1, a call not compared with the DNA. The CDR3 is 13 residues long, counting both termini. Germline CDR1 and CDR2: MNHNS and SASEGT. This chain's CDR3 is CASSEAGQASSSL.

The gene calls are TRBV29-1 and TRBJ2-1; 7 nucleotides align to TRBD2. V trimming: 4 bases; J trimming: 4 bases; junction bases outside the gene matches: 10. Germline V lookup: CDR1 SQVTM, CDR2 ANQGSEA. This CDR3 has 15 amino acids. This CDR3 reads CSVGVGTTRYNEQFF. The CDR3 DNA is TGCAGCGTTGGGGTAGGGACTACAAGATACAATGAGCAGTTCTTC.

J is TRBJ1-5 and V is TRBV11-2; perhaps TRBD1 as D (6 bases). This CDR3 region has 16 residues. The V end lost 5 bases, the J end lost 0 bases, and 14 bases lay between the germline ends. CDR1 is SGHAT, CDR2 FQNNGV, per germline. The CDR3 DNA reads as TGTGCCAGCAGCCTCAGACAGGACATTAGCAATCAGCCCCAGCATTTT. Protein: CASSLRQDISNQPQHF. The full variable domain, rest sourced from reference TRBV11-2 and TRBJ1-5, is EAGVAQSPRYKIIEKRQSVAFWCNPISGHATLYWYQQILGQGPKLLIQFQNNGVVDDSQLPKDRFSAERLKGVDSTLKIQPAKLEDSAVYLCASSLRQDISNQPQHFGDGTRLSIL.

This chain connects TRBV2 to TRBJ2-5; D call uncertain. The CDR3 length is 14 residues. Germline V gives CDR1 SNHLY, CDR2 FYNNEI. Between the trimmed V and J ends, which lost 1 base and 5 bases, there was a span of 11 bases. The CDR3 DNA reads TGTGCCAGCAGTGAAGGGTCAGTGGTCGAGACCCAGTACTTC. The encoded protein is CASSEGSVVETQYF.

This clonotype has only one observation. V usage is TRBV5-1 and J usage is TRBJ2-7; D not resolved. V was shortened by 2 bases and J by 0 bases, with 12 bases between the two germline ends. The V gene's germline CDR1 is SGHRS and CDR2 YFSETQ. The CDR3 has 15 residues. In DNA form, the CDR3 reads TGCGCCAGCAGCTTCCTTGGATCCCACTCCTACGAGCAGTACGTC. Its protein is CASSFLGSHSYEQYV.

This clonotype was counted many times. The CDR3 region is CASSLAPGGTQYF. CDR3 nucleotide sequence: TGTGCCAGCAGCTTAGCTCCGGGTGGTACGCAGTATTTT. The chain recombines TRBV11-2 with TRBJ2-3; D not certain. The CDR3 has 13 residues. The ends were cut back, 1 base at V and 8 bases at J, with 10 bases in the middle. Germline V gene data show CDR1 as SGHAT and CDR2 as FQNNGV.

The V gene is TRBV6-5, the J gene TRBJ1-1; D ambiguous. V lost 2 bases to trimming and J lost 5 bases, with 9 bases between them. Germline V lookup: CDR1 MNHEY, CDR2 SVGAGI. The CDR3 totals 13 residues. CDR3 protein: CASSYGPTTEAFF. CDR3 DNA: TGTGCCAGCAGTTACGGCCCGACAACTGAAGCTTTCTTT.

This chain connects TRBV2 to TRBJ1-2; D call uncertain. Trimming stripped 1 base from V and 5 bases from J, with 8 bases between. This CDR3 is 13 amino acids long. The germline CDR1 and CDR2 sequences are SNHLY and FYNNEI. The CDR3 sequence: CASSEDDLYGYTF. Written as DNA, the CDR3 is TGTGCCAGCAGTGAAGACGACCTGTATGGCTACACCTTC. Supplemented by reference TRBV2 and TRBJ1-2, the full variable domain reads EPEVTQTPSHQVTQMGQEVILRCVPISNHLYFYWYRQILGQKVEFLVSFYNNEISEKSEIFDDQFSVERPDGSNFTLKIRSTKLEDSAMYFCASSEDDLYGYTFGSGTRLTVV.

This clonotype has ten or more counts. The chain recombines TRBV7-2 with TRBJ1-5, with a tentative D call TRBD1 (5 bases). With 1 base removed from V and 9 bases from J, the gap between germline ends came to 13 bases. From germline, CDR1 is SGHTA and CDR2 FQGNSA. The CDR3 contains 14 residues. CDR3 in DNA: TGTGCCAGCAGCTTAGACCAGGGCCTGAGGCCCCAGCATTTT. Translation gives CASSLDQGLRPQHF. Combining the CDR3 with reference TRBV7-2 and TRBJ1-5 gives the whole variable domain GAGVSQSPSNKVTEKGKDVELRCDPISGHTALYWYRQSLGQGLEFLIYFQGNSAPDKSGLPSDRFSAERTGGSVSTLTIQRTQQEDSAVYLCASSLDQGLRPQHFGDGTRLSIL.

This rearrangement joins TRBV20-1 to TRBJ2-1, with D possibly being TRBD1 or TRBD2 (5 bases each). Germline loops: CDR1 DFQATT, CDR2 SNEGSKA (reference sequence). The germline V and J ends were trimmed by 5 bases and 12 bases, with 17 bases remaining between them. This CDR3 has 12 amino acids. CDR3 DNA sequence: TGCAGTGCTGGGGGACGCCGCGGTTCGCAGTTCTTC. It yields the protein CSAGGRRGSQFF.

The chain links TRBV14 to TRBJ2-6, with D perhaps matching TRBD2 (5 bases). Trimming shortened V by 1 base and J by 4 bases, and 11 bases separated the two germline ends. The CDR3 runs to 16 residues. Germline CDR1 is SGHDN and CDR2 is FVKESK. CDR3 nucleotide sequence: TGTGCCAGCAGCCAAGCGGGGATCATCGGGGCCAACGTCCTGACTTTC. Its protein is CASSQAGIIGANVLTF.